These T cell receptor beta chains were read from a single sample in a study of T cells in localized non-small cell lung cancer. Here immunoSEQ multiplex PCR was the method, and the copy in TCRdb shows in-frame clones only, minus some. The sample comprises about 23,000 clones, 75% to 95% of which are singletons, and about 7% rests with the top ten. The material was peripheral blood, obtained before any cancer treatment. These receptors were obtained from a woman aged 35 to 70 with stage I lung adenocarcinoma. Each CDR3 is given with its conserved first and last residue.

14 | TRBV25-1 | CASSEVGSRDTQYF
15 | TRBV7-2 | CASSLIPGANQPQHF
18 | TRBV28 | CASSADRALRPTSEGYTF
15 | TRBV11-2 | CASSLRVSSGNTIYF
13 | TRBV5-1 | CASSVVLDGELFF
15 | TRBV28 | CASSLGQGANYEQYF
11 | TRBV20-1 | CSAGSGERYTF
15 | TRBV7-9 | CASSPTGTVRETQYF
15 | TRBV27 | CASSSGLASNNEQFF
14 | TRBV5-1 | CASSRQGMSAEQYF
13 | TRBV28 | CASSWVSEETQYF
13 | TRBV18 | CASSRDRSYEQYF
14 | TRBV9 | CASSVDTGRNTIYF
16 | TRBV27 | CASSYSSGERATEAFF
15 | TRBV15 | CATSRSSSSSYEQYF
14 | TRBV6-6 | CASCLRDQNQPQHF
17 | TRBV15 | CATSRDLGGRRNNEQFF
15 | TRBV13 | CASSLTGTGGYEQYF
15 | TRBV6-5 | CASSLSGTTYNEQFF
13 | TRBV29-1 | CSVDSQVGETQYF
15 | TRBV7-3 | CASSLNPSSLGELFF
16 | TRBV5-6 | CASSPRPAGGPDTQYF
16 | TRBV18 | CASSSSKREGLDEQFF
16 | TRBV6-1 | CASSGLWTSGSNEQFF
15 | TRBV6-6 | CASSYVRDLREKLFF
15 | TRBV4-1 | CASSQDPTEGREQYF
14 | TRBV6-5 | CASMGTGGHNEQFF
15 | TRBV18 | CASSQVGGFRQPQHF
14 | TRBV5-1 | CASSLVQFPYEQYF
16 | TRBV27 | CASSSWTGGAGYGYTF
15 | TRBV28 | CASSLYGDWSGEQYF
14 | TRBV28 | CASSNRQGDQPQHF
14 | TRBV7-4 | CASSADPWQETQYF
14 | TRBV7-8 | CASSFDRNTGELFF
13 | TRBV29-1 | CSVAKGVNTEAFF
14 | TRBV9 | CASSYTTSTDTQYF
13 | TRBV5-8 | CASSFVSTDTQYF
17 | TRBV30 | CAWSRVRNREGNQPQHF
12 | TRBV19 | CASSMGGGELFF
16 | TRBV7-2 | CASSLDGAGLNQPQHF
16 | TRBV28 | CASSPLRAGGSHEQYF